Listed below are T cell receptor beta chains from one sample, sequenced in a study of blood T cell repertoires in COVID-19. The table came from immunoSEQ multiplex PCR; TCRdb's copy has only in-frame clones and leaves some out. Altogether hundreds of thousands of clones are present, under 90% being singletons, with the ten largest covering approximately 4.9%. Sequencing was carried out using PBMCs or T cells enriched from blood (not recorded which). These receptors all stem from a woman aged 50 to 60 who had been exposed to COVID-19. Both conserved end residues are part of each CDR3. A D gene is named only where the DNA matches it firmly. Clone size is not always given. Where it is, it says once, few, many or a class for expanded clones.

>TRBV4-2|.|TRBJ1-6|TRBD1
TGTGCCAGCAGCCAGGAGGAGGGGGCGAATTCACCCCTCCACTTT
CASSQEEGANSPLHF
>TRBV6-4|.|TRBJ2-4|.
TGTGCCAGCAGTGGCCGACCCGAGGGCATTCAGTACTTC
CASSGRPEGIQYF
>TRBV12-2|.|TRBJ1-3|.
TGTGCAAGTCGCGGGCCCCGAGGGGGAAACACCATATATTTT
CASRGPRGGNTIYF
>TRBV12-3/TRBV12-4|.|TRBJ1-2|TRBD1
TGTGCCAGCACCTCACAGGGGGCCTATGGCTACACCTTC
CASTSQGAYGYTF
>TRBV19|.|TRBJ1-6|.
TGTGCCAGTAGTGCAAGCGCTACAGGCACACTAAATTCACCCCTCCACTTT
CASSASATGTLNSPLHF
>TRBV19|.|TRBJ2-7|.
TGTGCCAGTAGTACGATTAACAACTACGAGCAGTACTTC
CASSTINNYEQYF
>TRBV7-7|.|TRBJ1-3|TRBD1
TGTGCCAGCAGCTTAGGAGGGACAGGGGCTGGAAACACCATATATTTT
CASSLGGTGAGNTIYF
>TRBV10-2|.|TRBJ2-5|TRBD1
TGCGCCAGCAGTCTAGGACAGGGGTCCCAAGAGACCCAGTACTTC
CASSLGQGSQETQYF
>TRBV27|once|TRBJ1-3|.
TGTGCCAGCAGTTTCCCTCGGAGCAGCTCTGGAAACACCATATATTTT
CASSFPRSSSGNTIYF
>TRBV7-8|.|TRBJ2-5|TRBD2
TGTGCCAGCAGCCTGACTAGCGGGGCCCAAGAGACCCAGTACTTC
CASSLTSGAQETQYF
>TRBV18|.|TRBJ2-6|.
TGTGCCAGCACACCCGAGGGTGGCCCCCTCTTAGGGGCCAACGTCCTGACTTTC
CASTPEGGPLLGANVLTF
>TRBV10-2|.|TRBJ1-1|TRBD1
TGCGCCAGCAAACCCTCCGGGACAGGAGAAGGTGAAGCTTTCTTT
CASKPSGTGEGEAFF
>TRBV5-4|.|TRBJ2-7|TRBD2
TGTGCCAGCAGCGGAGGGGGACTAGCGACCTACGAGCAGTACTTC
CASSGGGLATYEQYF
>TRBV28|once|TRBJ1-1|TRBD1
TGTGCCAGCAGTGGGGACAGCCCGTTGAACACTGAAGCTTTCTTT
CASSGDSPLNTEAFF
>TRBV7-8|.|TRBJ1-1|.
TGTGCCAGCAGCTTAGAAGGAGCGGGTAACACTGAAGCTTTCTTT
CASSLEGAGNTEAFF
>TRBV15|.|TRBJ1-2|.
TGTGCCACCAGCAGAGAGACGGGAAACGGCTATGGCTACACCTTC
CATSRETGNGYGYTF
>TRBV14|.|TRBJ1-1|TRBD1
TGTGCCAGCAGCCCGAGCGGACAGGGAGGTACTGAAGCTTTCTTT
CASSPSGQGGTEAFF
>TRBV11-3|.|TRBJ1-2|.
TGTGCCAGCAGCTTACGGTCGGCGGGCGAGGAAAACTATGGCTACACCTTC
CASSLRSAGEENYGYTF
>TRBV6-2/TRBV6-3|.|TRBJ2-5|.
TGTGCCAGCAGTTACGTCCGGGTAGAGACCCAGTACTTC
CASSYVRVETQYF
>TRBV5-6|.|TRBJ1-5|.
TGTGCCAGCAGCCTAGGGAGGGATCAGCCCCAGCATTTT
CASSLGRDQPQHF
>TRBV19|.|TRBJ1-1|.
TGTGCCAGTAGTATAATAAGGGGAGAAGCTTTCTTT
CASSIIRGEAFF
>TRBV21-1|.|TRBJ1-2|.
TGTGCCAGCAGCAAATCCCCAGGGTTTGGCTACACCTTC
CASSKSPGFGYTF
>TRBV5-1|.|TRBJ1-6|.
TGCGCCAGCAGCTTGAACAACGACTATAATTCACCCCTCCACTTT
CASSLNNDYNSPLHF
>TRBV3-1/TRBV3-2|few|TRBJ1-2|TRBD1
TGTGCCAGCAGCCCAGCAGGGGGTAGAGGCTATGGCTACACCTTC
CASSPAGGRGYGYTF
>TRBV19|.|TRBJ1-1|TRBD1
TGTGCCAGTAGTCCGTTGTCCGGGACAGGGAACACTGAAGCTTTCTTT
CASSPLSGTGNTEAFF
>TRBV5-1|.|TRBJ2-1|.
TGCGCCAGCAGCTTGGTAGATTTCAATGAGCAGTTCTTC
CASSLVDFNEQFF
>TRBV7-2|.|TRBJ1-1|.
TGTGCCAGCAGCTTAGTGCCCCCAGGGAATATGAACACTGAAGCTTTCTTT
CASSLVPPGNMNTEAFF
>TRBV5-1|few|TRBJ1-2|TRBD1
TGCGCCAGCAGCCACCGATCGGACAGGGACGGTACTAACTATGGCTACACCTTC
CASSHRSDRDGTNYGYTF
>TRBV11-2|.|TRBJ1-1|.
TGTGCCAGCAGCAAGGTGGGGGCGTTTAACACTGAAGCTTTCTTT
CASSKVGAFNTEAFF
>TRBV7-9|.|TRBJ2-3|.
TGTGCCAGCAGCTTAGTGGCGGGGAGCACAGATACGCAGTATTTT
CASSLVAGSTDTQYF
>TRBV7-2|many|TRBJ2-6|TRBD1
TGTGCCAGCAGCTCCACAGGGGCTGGGGCCAACGTCCTGACTTTC
CASSSTGAGANVLTF